The source of this T cell receptor (beta chain) is a study of shared T cell receptors in the human thymus. The method was immunoSEQ multiplex PCR; TCRdb's version includes in-frame clones alone and lacks a portion of them. Of 600,000 or so clones listed, about 87% are singletons. Germline V gives CDR1 ENHRY, CDR2 SYGVKD. With V trimmed by 8 bases and J by 2 bases, 1 base remained unmatched. This CDR3 spans 12 amino acids. These data were also reused for a study on human thymus T cells. That source notes: Donation came from healthy Finnish infants having corrective surgery for congenital heart defects.

The clonotype was recovered from a boy in the first two years of life with a congenital heart defect. The rearrangement uses TRBV10-3 and TRBJ1-2, with 8 bases aligning to TRBD1. Sequenced input: thymocytes. The CDR3 region is CAIRTGNYGYTF. The DNA of the CDR3 is TGTGCCATCCGGACAGGGAACTATGGCTACACCTTC.